The rows below give T cell receptor beta chains drawn from one sample of a study of cytomegalovirus exposure and HLA in healthy donors. Clones were read by immunoSEQ multiplex PCR, and TCRdb kept only the in-frame ones, dropping some. This table has around 94,000 clones, around four fifths appearing once. Sequencing was performed on PBMCs. These receptors all stem from a man between 35 and 55 years old in good health and CMV-seronegative. Both conserved end residues are part of each CDR3. The D gene is left open where the match is weak. Rows give clone size only sometimes, using once, few, many, or a class for an expanded clone.

cdr3_nt: TGCGCCAGCAGCCACTCACAGGGATTTAACTATGGCTACACCTTC; cdr3_aa: CASSHSQGFNYGYTF; clone_size: once; d_call: NA; v_call: TRBV5-1; j_call: TRBJ1-2
cdr3_nt: TGCGCCAGCAGCTTGGTCGGCGGGGGGGATCTCAGCCACGAGCAGTACTTC; cdr3_aa: CASSLVGGGDLSHEQYF; clone_size: NA; d_call: TRBD2; v_call: TRBV5-1; j_call: TRBJ2-7
cdr3_nt: TGTGCCAGCAGCAAAGCAAACCCGGGAGTCGGGAATGAGCAGTACTTC; cdr3_aa: CASSKANPGVGNEQYF; clone_size: NA; d_call: NA; v_call: TRBV21-1; j_call: TRBJ2-5
cdr3_nt: TGCGCCAGCAGCCAACTTAACACCGGGGAGCTGTTTTTT; cdr3_aa: CASSQLNTGELFF; clone_size: few; d_call: NA; v_call: TRBV4-1; j_call: TRBJ2-2
cdr3_nt: TGTGCCAGCAGCCCCCACGGGGGATACTCTGGAAACACCATATATTTT; cdr3_aa: CASSPHGGYSGNTIYF; clone_size: NA; d_call: NA; v_call: TRBV28; j_call: TRBJ1-3
cdr3_nt: TGCGCCAGCAGCCAAGACACAGGGATGGCTGAGCAGTTCTTC; cdr3_aa: CASSQDTGMAEQFF; clone_size: NA; d_call: NA; v_call: TRBV4-1; j_call: TRBJ2-1
cdr3_nt: TGTGCCAGTAGTATGTTGCGAACGAAAAAATCCGGGGAGCTGTTTTTT; cdr3_aa: CASSMLRTKKSGELFF; clone_size: NA; d_call: NA; v_call: TRBV19; j_call: TRBJ2-2
cdr3_nt: TGCAGCGTTGAAGGGGGACAGGGGCTAAATGAAAAACTGTTTTTT; cdr3_aa: CSVEGGQGLNEKLFF; clone_size: NA; d_call: TRBD1; v_call: TRBV29-1; j_call: TRBJ1-4
cdr3_nt: TGTGCCAGCAGTGATCGAAGACAGGGCTGGGACACTGAAGCTTTCTTT; cdr3_aa: CASSDRRQGWDTEAFF; clone_size: NA; d_call: TRBD1; v_call: TRBV2; j_call: TRBJ1-1
cdr3_nt: TGTGCCAGCAGTGTTACAGGGAGTGAAAAACTGTTTTTT; cdr3_aa: CASSVTGSEKLFF; clone_size: NA; d_call: NA; v_call: TRBV27; j_call: TRBJ1-4
cdr3_nt: TGTGCCAGCAGGCGGACAGGGTCTAACTATGGCTACACCTTC; cdr3_aa: CASRRTGSNYGYTF; clone_size: once; d_call: TRBD1; v_call: TRBV6-5; j_call: TRBJ1-2
cdr3_nt: TGTGCCAGCTCACCAAGACAGACCATTAGCACAGATACGCAGTATTTT; cdr3_aa: CASSPRQTISTDTQYF; clone_size: NA; d_call: NA; v_call: TRBV18; j_call: TRBJ2-3
cdr3_nt: TGCGCCAGCAGCCAAGCTCCTACAGGAAGGTTAGCTTTCTTT; cdr3_aa: CASSQAPTGRLAFF; clone_size: NA; d_call: NA; v_call: TRBV4-1; j_call: TRBJ1-1
cdr3_nt: TGCAGCGTTGTCGGGTCGACTCCGACCGGGGAGCTGTTTTTT; cdr3_aa: CSVVGSTPTGELFF; clone_size: NA; d_call: NA; v_call: TRBV29-1; j_call: TRBJ2-2
cdr3_nt: TGTGCCAGCAGCGTCAGCGGGGGCCACCTGGAACAGACCCAGTACTTC; cdr3_aa: CASSVSGGHLEQTQYF; clone_size: NA; d_call: TRBD2; v_call: TRBV9; j_call: TRBJ2-5
cdr3_nt: TGTGCCAGCAGCTTAGTAGGCCGCCGTGGGGGGACCTTC; cdr3_aa: CASSLVGRRGGTF; clone_size: few; d_call: NA; v_call: TRBV7-8; j_call: TRBJ1-2
cdr3_nt: TGCAGCGTTGGGGGTACCGGGGTAGACTATGGCTACACCTTC; cdr3_aa: CSVGGTGVDYGYTF; clone_size: NA; d_call: NA; v_call: TRBV29-1; j_call: TRBJ1-2
cdr3_nt: TGCGCCAGCAGCCTACAAATCGACAGGGTCACTGAAACTTTCTTT; cdr3_aa: CASSLQIDRVTETFF; clone_size: NA; d_call: TRBD1; v_call: TRBV4-3; j_call: TRBJ1-1
cdr3_nt: TGTGCCAGCAGAAGCCAACTAGCGGGGGGTTATGAGCAGTTCTTC; cdr3_aa: CASRSQLAGGYEQFF; clone_size: NA; d_call: TRBD2; v_call: TRBV6-1; j_call: TRBJ2-1
cdr3_nt: TGTGCCAGCAGCGCCGGACTCGGTAGTGAAGCTTTCTTT; cdr3_aa: CASSAGLGSEAFF; clone_size: NA; d_call: NA; v_call: TRBV9; j_call: TRBJ1-1
cdr3_nt: TGTGCCACCAGCAGACTGGACAGGGCTGGCTACACCTTC; cdr3_aa: CATSRLDRAGYTF; clone_size: NA; d_call: TRBD1; v_call: TRBV15; j_call: TRBJ1-2
cdr3_nt: TGTGCCAGCAGGGCCGGGACAGAGAACTATGGCTACACCTTC; cdr3_aa: CASRAGTENYGYTF; clone_size: NA; d_call: TRBD1; v_call: TRBV2; j_call: TRBJ1-2